Listed here are 14 T cell receptor beta chains from one sample, sequenced in a study of T-cell memory formation after mild COVID-19 (dated by TCRdb to the early 2020s). The protocol used for the library was 5' RACE. The reads were generated on an Illumina NovaSeq 6000. TCRdb took the public reads, trimmed them with fastp at Q25, ran MiXCR for clone calling and kept in-frame beta chains. Each CDR3 protein gets just one entry, which takes the most common genes and DNA from the rows behind it. Counted in this sample were around 310,000 distinct CDR3 sequences; approximately 14% of them appeared once. Roughly 23% of the sample comes from the top ten. Input material: PBMCs or a T cell subset sorted from them (not recorded which). Every receptor here comes from a man younger than 35 who had mild COVID-19 (a few samples of this study predate the infection). The sample titles of this study are shuffled in the database, so cell type and time point are left out; the donor was told from shared clones.

This clonotype occurred a few times. The rearrangement joins TRBV29-1 to TRBJ1-1; possibly TRBD1 for D (5 bases). Trimming pared 7 bases from V and 0 bases from J, leaving 9 bases between. The V gene's germline CDR1 is SQVTM and CDR2 ANQGSEA. CDR3 length equals 12 residues. The chain's CDR3 is CSAGRLNTEAFF. The CDR3 nucleotides are TGCAGCGCGGGACGGCTGAACACTGAAGCTTTCTTT.

A few counts support this clonotype. The chain combines TRBV20-1 with TRBJ2-7; the D gene is possibly TRBD2 (6 bases). Trimming stripped 4 bases from V and 4 bases from J, with 17 bases between. This CDR3 has 14 residues. Germline V gene data show CDR1 as DFQATT and CDR2 as SNEGSKA (reference sequence). CDR3 bases: TGCAGTGCTACTATGACTAGTCGAGGGTACGAGCAGTACTTC. This sequence encodes CSATMTSRGYEQYF.

The chain is built from TRBV7-8 and TRBJ2-3, with 9 bases fitting TRBD2. V gave up 1 base and J gave up 2 bases; unmatched junction bases: 4. This CDR3 comprises 16 residues. Germline lookup yields CDR1 SGHVS and CDR2 FQNEAQ. The CDR3 is CASSLVAGGNTDTQYF. DNA for the CDR3: TGTGCCAGCAGCTTAGTGGCGGGGGGGAACACAGATACGCAGTATTTT.

The gene calls are TRBV29-1 and TRBJ2-5; possible D gene TRBD2, 5 bases. V lost 7 bases and J 4 bases, leaving 22 bases between the germline ends. The germline gives CDR1 SQVTM, CDR2 ANQGSEA. The CDR3 totals 15 residues. Written as DNA, the CDR3 is TGCAGCGCTGTAGAGTGGAGACGCGGAGGAGAGACCCAGTACTTC. Protein sequence: CSAVEWRRGGETQYF.

The chain is built from TRBV5-1 and TRBJ2-1, with D maybe TRBD2 (6 bases). The V end was cut by 4 bases, the J end by 0 bases, with 11 bases between. The length of the CDR3 is 15 residues. Germline CDR1 is SGHRS and CDR2 is YFSETQ. The CDR3 is CASSVEGISYNEQFF. The CDR3 DNA follows: TGCGCCAGCAGCGTGGAGGGGATCTCCTACAATGAGCAGTTCTTC.

Written as DNA, the CDR3 is TGTGCCAGCAAACGGTCTGTTTGGCTGAAGGAGACCCAGTACTTC. Residues: CASKRSVWLKETQYF. The chain employs TRBV2 and TRBJ2-5; D not resolved. V was trimmed by 7 bases and J by 5 bases, leaving 20 bases between them. The CDR3 length is 15 residues. Germline CDR1 and CDR2: SNHLY and FYNNEI.

This clonotype came up a few times. This chain links TRBV20-1 with TRBJ1-2, with TRBD1 matching 8 bases. V trimming: 6 bases; J trimming: 5 bases; junction bases outside the gene matches: 14. Germline CDR1 reads DFQATT; CDR2 reads SNEGSKA (reference sequence). The CDR3 runs to 15 residues. The CDR3 coding sequence is TGCAGTGCCCCGGACAGGGACAGCCTTTCATATGGCTACACCTTC. Translated, it gives CSAPDRDSLSYGYTF.

This clonotype was observed a handful of times. This chain links TRBV20-1 with TRBJ2-6, with D hard to call. With 3 bases removed from V and 1 base from J, the gap between germline ends came to 4 bases. Germline V gene sequence: CDR1 DFQATT, CDR2 SNEGSKA (reference sequence). The CDR3 loop spans 13 amino acids. CDR3 DNA sequence: TGCAGTGCTAGTCAGTCTGGGGCCAACGTCCTGACTTTC. Translated: CSASQSGANVLTF.

This rearrangement joins TRBV6-2 or TRBV6-3 to TRBJ2-4, with 11 bases lining up with TRBD2. Germline assignment: CDR1 MNHEY and CDR2 SVGEGT. The J segment lost 0 bases and the V segment lost 2 bases, leaving 3 bases of the junction unmatched. This CDR3 contains 17 residues. The CDR3 loop reads CASSYLAGGLAKNIQYF. CDR3 DNA sequence: TGTGCCAGCAGTTACCTAGCGGGGGGACTAGCCAAAAACATTCAGTACTTC.

The table lists this clonotype with a few counts. This chain links TRBV5-1 with TRBJ1-4; no clear D gene. Trimming took off 6 bases at V and 4 bases at J, with 16 bases between the two ends. The CDR3 has 15 residues. Germline values: CDR1 SGHRS, CDR2 YFSETQ. DNA for the CDR3: TGCGCCAGCACCCCTCTAGGGCGCGGTAATGAAAAACTGTTTTTT. Translation: CASTPLGRGNEKLFF.

The chain combines TRBV4-2 with TRBJ2-5; D uncertain. Deletions cut 2 bases from V and 1 base from J, with 8 bases between. Germline CDR1 is LGHNA and CDR2 is YNFKEQ. This CDR3 has 14 residues. The CDR3 loop reads CASSQLRLQETQYF. CDR3 coding DNA: TGTGCCAGCAGCCAACTGAGGCTCCAAGAGACCCAGTACTTC.

This clonotype was detected ten times or more. The chain combines TRBV29-1 with TRBJ2-3; 7 bases align to TRBD1. Losses at the gene ends were 1 base for V and 4 bases for J; bases not matched to a gene: 8. The CDR3 is 15 amino acids. CDR1 and CDR2 (germline): SQVTM, ANQGSEA. CDR3: CSVEVRRQGPDTQYF. CDR3 coding DNA: TGCAGCGTTGAAGTCCGCCGACAGGGCCCAGATACGCAGTATTTT.

This chain connects TRBV4-2 to TRBJ1-1, with D perhaps TRBD1 (6 bases). CDR3 length: 15 amino acids. Trimming cost V 2 bases and J 3 bases, with 13 bases left between them. CDR1 LGHNA and CDR2 YNFKEQ come from the germline V gene. The CDR3 DNA sequence: TGTGCCAGCAGCCAACAGGGGACGAGGGACACTGAAGCTTTCTTT. Its protein is CASSQQGTRDTEAFF.

The CDR3 reads CASSSGPQESIQYF. The CDR3 nucleotides read TGTGCCAGCAGTTCGGGGCCGCAGGAAAGCATTCAGTACTTC. The rearrangement links TRBV7-3 to TRBJ2-4, with D perhaps being TRBD1 or TRBD2 (5 bases each). Deletions cut 6 bases from V and 9 bases from J, with 18 bases between. Germline CDR1 reads SGHTA; CDR2 reads FQGTGA. This CDR3 is built from 14 residues.